This entry is about one T cell receptor (beta chain). No antigen is known for it. Germline CDR1 reads MNHEY; CDR2 reads SVGEGT. The CDR3 totals 14 residues. TRB was amplified from roughly 250 ng of peripheral blood genomic DNA per sample. One tube held mixed TRB-A and TRB-B primer pools for touch-down PCR. Each CDR3 protein gets one entry in TCRdb, which reprocessed the multiplex PCR reads and gives no DNA. This table holds around 5,000 distinct CDR3 sequences. The sample originates from a study of T cell clusters in autoimmune cytopenias. General study results and limits: Compared with active autoimmune hepatitis patients, healthy donors showed almost three-fold more exclusive TRB clusters. Clustering suggested that physiological T cell clusters were missing in primary autoimmune cytopenia patients. The cluster-lack signature was not seen for secondary cytopenia versus chronic lymphocytic leukemia.

The sequencing input was peripheral blood. The sequence was obtained from a human donor with an autoimmune cytopenia or autoimmune hepatitis (not recorded which). The chain joins TRBV6-2 or TRBV6-3 to TRBJ2-7; TCRdb's assignment of TRBD1 cannot be checked, as there is no DNA. CDR3 sequence: CASRDRRRSYEQYF.